This TCR beta chain originates from a study of CD4+ T cells in melanoma. Overall study results and limits: Diverse differentiation states were reported for melanoma neoantigen-specific CD4+ T cells. A reported correlation linked neoantigen-specific CD4+ T cells to CD8+, macrophage and B cell function.

A note on this clone: What it recognizes is unknown.

TCRdb's table, derived via immunoSEQ multiplex PCR, lists solely in-frame clones and lacks some. The data contain nearly 50,000 clones, nearly 90% of them singletons. This CDR3 contains 13 residues. Looked up from germline, CDR1 is MNHNY and CDR2 is SVGAGI (reference sequence). V shed 7 bases and J shed 6 bases, with 12 bases lying between them. The clonotype originates from a human donor with melanoma. V gene TRBV6-6 combines with J gene TRBJ2-2; possible D gene TRBD1, 6 bases. The sequenced sample was peripheral blood. The CDR3 DNA reads as TGTGCCAGCACAACAGGGATTCCCGGGGAGCTGTTTTTT. Translation gives CASTTGIPGELFF.